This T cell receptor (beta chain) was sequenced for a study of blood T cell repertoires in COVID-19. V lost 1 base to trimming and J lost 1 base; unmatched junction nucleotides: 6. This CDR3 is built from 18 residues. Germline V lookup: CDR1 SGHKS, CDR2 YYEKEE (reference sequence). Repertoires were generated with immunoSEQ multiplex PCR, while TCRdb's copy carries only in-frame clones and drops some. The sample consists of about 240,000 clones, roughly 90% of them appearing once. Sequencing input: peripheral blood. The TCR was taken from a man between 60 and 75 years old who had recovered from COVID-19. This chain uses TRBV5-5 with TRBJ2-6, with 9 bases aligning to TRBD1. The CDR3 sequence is CASSLIDRGISGANVLTF. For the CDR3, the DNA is TGTGCCAGCAGCTTGATCGACAGGGGGATATCTGGGGCCAACGTCCTGACTTTC.